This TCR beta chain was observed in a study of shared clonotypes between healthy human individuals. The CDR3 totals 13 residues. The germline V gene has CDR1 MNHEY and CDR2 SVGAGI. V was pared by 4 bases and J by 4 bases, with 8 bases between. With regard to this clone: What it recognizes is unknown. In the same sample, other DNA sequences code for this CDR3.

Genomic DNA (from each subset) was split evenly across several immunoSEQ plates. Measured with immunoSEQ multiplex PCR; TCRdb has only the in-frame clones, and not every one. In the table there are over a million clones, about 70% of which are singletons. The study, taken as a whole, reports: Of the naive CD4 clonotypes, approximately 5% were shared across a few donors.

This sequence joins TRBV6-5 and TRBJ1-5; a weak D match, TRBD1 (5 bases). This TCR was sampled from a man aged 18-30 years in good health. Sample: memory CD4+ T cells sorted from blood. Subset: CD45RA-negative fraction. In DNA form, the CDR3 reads TGTGCCAGCAGTTGGGGCGGTAATCAGCCCCAGCATTTT. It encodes CASSWGGNQPQHF.